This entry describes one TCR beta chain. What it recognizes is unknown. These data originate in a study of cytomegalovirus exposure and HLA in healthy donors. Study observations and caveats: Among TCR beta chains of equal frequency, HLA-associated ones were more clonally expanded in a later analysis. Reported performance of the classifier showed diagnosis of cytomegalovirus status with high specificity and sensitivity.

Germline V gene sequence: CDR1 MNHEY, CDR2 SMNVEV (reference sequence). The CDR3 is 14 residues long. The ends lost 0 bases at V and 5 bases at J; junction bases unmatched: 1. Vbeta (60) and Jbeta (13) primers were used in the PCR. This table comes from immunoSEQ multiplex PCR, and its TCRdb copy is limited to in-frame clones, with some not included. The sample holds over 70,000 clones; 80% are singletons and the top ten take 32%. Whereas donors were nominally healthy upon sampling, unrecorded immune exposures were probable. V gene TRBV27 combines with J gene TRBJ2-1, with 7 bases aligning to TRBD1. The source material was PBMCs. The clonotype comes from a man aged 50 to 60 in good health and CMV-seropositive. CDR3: CASSLSGTDNEQFF. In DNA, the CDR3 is TGTGCCAGCAGTTTATCCGGGACAGACAATGAGCAGTTCTTC.